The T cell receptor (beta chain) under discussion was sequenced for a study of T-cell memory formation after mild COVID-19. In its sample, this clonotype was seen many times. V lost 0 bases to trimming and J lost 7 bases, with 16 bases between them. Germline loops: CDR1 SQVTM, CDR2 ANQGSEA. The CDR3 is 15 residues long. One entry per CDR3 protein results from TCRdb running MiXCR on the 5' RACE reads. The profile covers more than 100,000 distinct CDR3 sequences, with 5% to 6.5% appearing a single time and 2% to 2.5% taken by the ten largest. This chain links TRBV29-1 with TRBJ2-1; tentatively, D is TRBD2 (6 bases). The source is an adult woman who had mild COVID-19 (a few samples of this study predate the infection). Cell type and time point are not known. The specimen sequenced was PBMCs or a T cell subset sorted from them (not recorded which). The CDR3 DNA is TGCAGCGTTGAAGATCTGTCAGGGAGGATGAATGAGCAGTTCTTC. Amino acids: CSVEDLSGRMNEQFF.